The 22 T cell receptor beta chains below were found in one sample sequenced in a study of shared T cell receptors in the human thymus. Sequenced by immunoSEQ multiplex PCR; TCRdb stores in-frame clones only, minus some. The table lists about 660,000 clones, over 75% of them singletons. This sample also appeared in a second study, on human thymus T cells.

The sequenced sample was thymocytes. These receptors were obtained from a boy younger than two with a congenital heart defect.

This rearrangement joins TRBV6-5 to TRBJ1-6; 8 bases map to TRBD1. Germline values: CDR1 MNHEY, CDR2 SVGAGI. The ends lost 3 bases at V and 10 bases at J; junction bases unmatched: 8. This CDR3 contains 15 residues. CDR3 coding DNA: TGTGCCAGCAGTTATATGGACAGGGTTATCTCACCCCTCCACTTT. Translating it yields CASSYMDRVISPLHF.

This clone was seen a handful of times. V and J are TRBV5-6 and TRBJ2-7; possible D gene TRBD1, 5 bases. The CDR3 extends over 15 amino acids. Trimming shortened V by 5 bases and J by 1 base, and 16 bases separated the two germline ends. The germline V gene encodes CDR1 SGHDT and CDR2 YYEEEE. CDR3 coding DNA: TGTGCCAGCAGGCGACTTCAGGACATTTCCTACGAGCAGTACTTC. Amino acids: CASRRLQDISYEQYF.

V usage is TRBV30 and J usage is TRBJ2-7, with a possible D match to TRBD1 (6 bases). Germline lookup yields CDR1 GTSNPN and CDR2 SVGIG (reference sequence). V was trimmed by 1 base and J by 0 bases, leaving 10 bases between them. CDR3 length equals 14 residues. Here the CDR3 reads CAWSERTVSYEQYF. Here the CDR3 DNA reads TGTGCCTGGAGTGAGCGGACAGTCTCCTACGAGCAGTACTTC.

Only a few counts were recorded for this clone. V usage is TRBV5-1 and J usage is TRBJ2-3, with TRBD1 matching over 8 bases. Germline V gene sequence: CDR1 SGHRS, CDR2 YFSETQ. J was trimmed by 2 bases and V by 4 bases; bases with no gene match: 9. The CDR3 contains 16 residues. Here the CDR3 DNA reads TGCGCCAGCAGCACGCGGACAGGGACCAACACAGATACGCAGTATTTT. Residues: CASSTRTGTNTDTQYF.

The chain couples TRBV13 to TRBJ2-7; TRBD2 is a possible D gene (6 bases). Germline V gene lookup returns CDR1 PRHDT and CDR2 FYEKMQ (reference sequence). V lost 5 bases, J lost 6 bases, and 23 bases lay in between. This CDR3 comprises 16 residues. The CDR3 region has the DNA TGTGCCAGCAGCGTGTTGGGAGGCAGGTTATTAGGCGAGCAGTACTTC. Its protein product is CASSVLGGRLLGEQYF.

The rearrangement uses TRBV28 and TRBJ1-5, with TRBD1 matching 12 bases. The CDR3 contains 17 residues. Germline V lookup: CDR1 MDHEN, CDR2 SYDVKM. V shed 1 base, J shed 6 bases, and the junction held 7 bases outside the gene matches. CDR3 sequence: CASSLLGRGQGAQPQHF. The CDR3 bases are TGTGCCAGCAGTTTATTAGGTAGGGGACAGGGGGCTCAGCCCCAGCATTTT.

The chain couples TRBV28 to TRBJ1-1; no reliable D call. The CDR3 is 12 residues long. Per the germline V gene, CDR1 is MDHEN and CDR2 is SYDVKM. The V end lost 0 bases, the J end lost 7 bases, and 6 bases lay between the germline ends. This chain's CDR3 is CASSLWGREAFF. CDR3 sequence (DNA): TGTGCCAGCAGTTTATGGGGCCGTGAAGCTTTCTTT.

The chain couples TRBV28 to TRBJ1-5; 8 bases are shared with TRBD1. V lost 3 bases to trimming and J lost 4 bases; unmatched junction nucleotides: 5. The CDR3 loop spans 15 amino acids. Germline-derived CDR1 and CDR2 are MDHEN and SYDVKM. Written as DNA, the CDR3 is TGTGCCAGCAGTTTCTCGGGACAGGTTAATCAGCCCCAGCATTTT. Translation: CASSFSGQVNQPQHF.

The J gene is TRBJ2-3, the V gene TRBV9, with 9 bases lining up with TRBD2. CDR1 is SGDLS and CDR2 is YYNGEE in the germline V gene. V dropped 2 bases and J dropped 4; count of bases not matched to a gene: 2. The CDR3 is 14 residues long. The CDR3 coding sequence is TGTGCCAGCAGCGTGGGGACTAGCCCAGATACGCAGTATTTT. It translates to CASSVGTSPDTQYF.

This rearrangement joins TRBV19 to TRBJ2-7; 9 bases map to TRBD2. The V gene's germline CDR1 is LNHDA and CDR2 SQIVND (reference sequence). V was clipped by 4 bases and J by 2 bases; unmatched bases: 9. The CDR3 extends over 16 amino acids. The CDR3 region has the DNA TGTGCCAGTAGTACCCAGCGGGAGGCGCCTCCCTACGAGCAGTACTTC. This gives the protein CASSTQREAPPYEQYF.

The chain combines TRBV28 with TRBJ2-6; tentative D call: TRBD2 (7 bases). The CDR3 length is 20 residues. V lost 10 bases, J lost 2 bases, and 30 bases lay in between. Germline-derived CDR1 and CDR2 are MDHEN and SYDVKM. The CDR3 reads CATLPTPIAGKGAGANVLTF. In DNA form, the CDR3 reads TGTGCCACCCTCCCCACCCCAATAGCGGGCAAGGGGGCTGGGGCCAACGTCCTGACTTTC.

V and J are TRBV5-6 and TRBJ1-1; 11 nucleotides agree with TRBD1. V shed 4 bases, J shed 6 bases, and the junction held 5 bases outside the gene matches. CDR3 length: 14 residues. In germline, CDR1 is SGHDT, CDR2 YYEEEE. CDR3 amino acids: CASSPGTGGSEAFF. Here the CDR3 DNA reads TGTGCCAGCAGCCCGGGGACAGGGGGTTCTGAAGCTTTCTTT.

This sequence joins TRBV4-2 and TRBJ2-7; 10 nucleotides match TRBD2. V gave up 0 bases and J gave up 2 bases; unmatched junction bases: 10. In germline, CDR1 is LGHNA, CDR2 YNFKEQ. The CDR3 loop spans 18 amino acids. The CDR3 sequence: CASSQEPSGGAIAYEQYF. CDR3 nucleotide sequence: TGTGCCAGCAGCCAAGAACCCAGCGGGGGGGCCATAGCCTACGAGCAGTACTTC.

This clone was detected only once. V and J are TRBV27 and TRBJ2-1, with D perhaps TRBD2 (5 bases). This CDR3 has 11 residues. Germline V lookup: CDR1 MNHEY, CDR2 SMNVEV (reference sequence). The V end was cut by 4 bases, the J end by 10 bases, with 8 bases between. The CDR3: CASSYGGEQFF. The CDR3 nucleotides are TGTGCCAGCAGTTACGGCGGGGAGCAGTTCTTC.

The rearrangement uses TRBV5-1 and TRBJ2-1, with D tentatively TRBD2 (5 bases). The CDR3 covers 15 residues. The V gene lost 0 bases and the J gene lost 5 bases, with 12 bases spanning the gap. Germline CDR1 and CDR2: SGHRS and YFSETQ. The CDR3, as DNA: TGCGCCAGCAGCTTGGTAATAGCGAGGGACAATGAGCAGTTCTTC. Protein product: CASSLVIARDNEQFF.

CDR3 sequence: CASSPVPGQLYEQYF. The DNA for the CDR3 is TGTGCCAGCAGTCCCGTGCCGGGACAGCTATACGAGCAGTACTTC. V gene TRBV28 combines with J gene TRBJ2-7; 7 bases line up with TRBD1. The CDR3 is 15 amino acids. V was pared by 5 bases and J by 4 bases, with 11 bases of the junction left unmatched. Germline V gives CDR1 MDHEN, CDR2 SYDVKM.

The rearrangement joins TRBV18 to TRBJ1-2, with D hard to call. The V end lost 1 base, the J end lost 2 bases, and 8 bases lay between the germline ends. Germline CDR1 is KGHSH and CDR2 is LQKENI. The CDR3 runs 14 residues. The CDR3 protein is CASSPQHRNYGYTF. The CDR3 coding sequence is TGTGCCAGCTCACCACAGCACCGAAACTATGGCTACACCTTC.

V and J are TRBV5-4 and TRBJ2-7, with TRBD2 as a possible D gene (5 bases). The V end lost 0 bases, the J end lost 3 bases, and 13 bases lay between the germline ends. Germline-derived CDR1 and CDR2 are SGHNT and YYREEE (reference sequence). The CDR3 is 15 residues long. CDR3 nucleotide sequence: TGTGCCAGCAGCTTGGCTCGTGCCGGGGACTACGAGCAGTACTTC. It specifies CASSLARAGDYEQYF.

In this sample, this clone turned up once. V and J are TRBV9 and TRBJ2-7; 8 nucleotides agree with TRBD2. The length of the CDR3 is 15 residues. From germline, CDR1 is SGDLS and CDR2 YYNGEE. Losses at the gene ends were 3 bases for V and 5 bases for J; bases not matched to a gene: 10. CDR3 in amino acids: CASSDSAGGHNEQYF. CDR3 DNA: TGTGCCAGCAGCGACAGCGCGGGAGGCCACAACGAGCAGTACTTC.

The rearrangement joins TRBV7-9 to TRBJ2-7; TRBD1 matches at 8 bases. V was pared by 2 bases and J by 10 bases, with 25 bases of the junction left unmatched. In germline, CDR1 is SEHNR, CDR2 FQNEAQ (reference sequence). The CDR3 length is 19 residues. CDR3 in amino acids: CASSLYTQGDRLVWGEQYF. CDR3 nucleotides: TGTGCCAGCAGCTTATATACCCAGGGGGACAGGCTTGTGTGGGGGGAACAGTACTTC.

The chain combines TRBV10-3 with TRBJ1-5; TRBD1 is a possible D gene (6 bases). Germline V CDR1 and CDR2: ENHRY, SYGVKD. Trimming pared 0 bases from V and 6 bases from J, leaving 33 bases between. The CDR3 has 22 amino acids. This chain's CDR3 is CAISESWSVPSGGHPEAQPQHF. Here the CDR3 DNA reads TGTGCCATCAGTGAGTCCTGGTCGGTGCCCTCGGGGGGGCACCCCGAGGCTCAGCCCCAGCATTTT.

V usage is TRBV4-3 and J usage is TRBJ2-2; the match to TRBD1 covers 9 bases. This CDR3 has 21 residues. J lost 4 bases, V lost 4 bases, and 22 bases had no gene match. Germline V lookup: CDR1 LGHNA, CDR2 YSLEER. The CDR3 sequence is CASSLHKDGQGFPSFTGELFF. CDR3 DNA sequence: TGCGCCAGCAGCCTTCACAAGGATGGACAGGGGTTTCCTTCATTCACCGGGGAGCTGTTTTTT.